One and the same sample provided the 4 T cell receptor beta chains below, sequenced in a study of memory CD4+ T cells and cytomegalovirus serostatus. Single viable CD3+CD4+CD8-CD45RO+ cells were sorted as the memory CD4+ T cells. TCRdb's copy holds only in-frame clones and misses some; the assay was immunoSEQ multiplex PCR. Here the sample spans 27,000 or so clones, 75% to 85% being singletons. Sequencing was performed on memory CD4+ T cells from blood. The receptors shown here come from an adult in good health and CMV-seronegative.

The chain combines TRBV6-6 with TRBJ2-2; 8 bases line up with TRBD1. With 6 bases clipped from V and 6 bases from J, the junction kept 6 bases outside the gene matches. The CDR3 extends over 14 amino acids. From germline, CDR1 is MNHNY and CDR2 SVGAGI (reference sequence). CDR3 nucleotide sequence: TGTGCCAGCAGCCAGGACAGGGTGGCCGGGGAGCTGTTTTTT. Amino acids: CASSQDRVAGELFF.

The chain links TRBV27 to TRBJ2-2; D unresolved. Trimming shortened V by 2 bases and J by 8 bases, and 9 bases separated the two germline ends. The germline CDR1 and CDR2 sequences are MNHEY and SMNVEV (reference sequence). This CDR3 spans 13 amino acids. CDR3 nucleotides: TGTGCCAGCAGTTTAGGGGTGCGTGGGGAGCTGTTTTTT. Translated: CASSLGVRGELFF.

The chain is built from TRBV6-1 and TRBJ1-2; D call uncertain. There are 13 residues in the CDR3. Germline CDR1 is MNHNS and CDR2 is SASEGT. V was pared by 7 bases and J by 4 bases, with 13 bases between. The CDR3 nucleotides are TGTGCCAGCACATTGAGCGGTGGCTATGGCTACACCTTC. Translated: CASTLSGGYGYTF.

CDR3 amino acids: CASSPRAGQVGDTQYF. CDR3 coding DNA: TGTGCCAGCTCACCACGGGCGGGACAGGTGGGAGATACGCAGTATTTT. V is TRBV18 and J is TRBJ2-3; 8 bases are a match to TRBD1. This CDR3 comprises 16 residues. In germline, CDR1 is KGHSH, CDR2 LQKENI. V dropped 1 base and J dropped 5; count of bases not matched to a gene: 8.